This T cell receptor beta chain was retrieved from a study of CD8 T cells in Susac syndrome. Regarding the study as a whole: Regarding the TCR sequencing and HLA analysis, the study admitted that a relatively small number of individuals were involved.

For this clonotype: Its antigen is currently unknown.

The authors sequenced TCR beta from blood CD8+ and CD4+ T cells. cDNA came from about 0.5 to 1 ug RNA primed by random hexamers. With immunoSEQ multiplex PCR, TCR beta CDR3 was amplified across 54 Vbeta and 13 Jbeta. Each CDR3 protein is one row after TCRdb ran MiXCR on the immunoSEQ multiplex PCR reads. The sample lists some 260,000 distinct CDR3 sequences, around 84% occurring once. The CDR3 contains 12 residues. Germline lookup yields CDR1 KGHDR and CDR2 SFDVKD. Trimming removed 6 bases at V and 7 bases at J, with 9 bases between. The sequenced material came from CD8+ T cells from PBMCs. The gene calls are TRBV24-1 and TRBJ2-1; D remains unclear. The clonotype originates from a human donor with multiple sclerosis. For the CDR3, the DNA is TGTGCCACCAGTCGGACGGAAAATGAGCAGTTCTTC. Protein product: CATSRTENEQFF.